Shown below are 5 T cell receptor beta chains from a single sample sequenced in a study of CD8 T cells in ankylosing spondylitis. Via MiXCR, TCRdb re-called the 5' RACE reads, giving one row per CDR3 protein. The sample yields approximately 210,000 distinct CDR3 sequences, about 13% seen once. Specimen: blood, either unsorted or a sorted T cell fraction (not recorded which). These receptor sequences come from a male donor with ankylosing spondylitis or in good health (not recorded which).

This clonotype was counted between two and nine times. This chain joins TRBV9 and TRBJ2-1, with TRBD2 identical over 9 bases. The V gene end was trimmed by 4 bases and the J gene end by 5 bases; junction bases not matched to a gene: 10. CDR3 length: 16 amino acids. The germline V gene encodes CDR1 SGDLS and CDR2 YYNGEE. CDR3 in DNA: TGTGCCAGCAGCCCTTCCAGCGGGGGGATCCACAATGAGCAGTTCTTC. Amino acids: CASSPSSGGIHNEQFF.

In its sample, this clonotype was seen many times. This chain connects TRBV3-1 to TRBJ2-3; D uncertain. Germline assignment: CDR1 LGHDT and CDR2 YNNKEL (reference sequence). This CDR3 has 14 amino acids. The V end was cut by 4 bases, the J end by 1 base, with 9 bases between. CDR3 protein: CASSLDGGTDTQYF. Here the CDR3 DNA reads TGTGCCAGCAGCCTGGATGGGGGCACAGATACGCAGTATTTT.

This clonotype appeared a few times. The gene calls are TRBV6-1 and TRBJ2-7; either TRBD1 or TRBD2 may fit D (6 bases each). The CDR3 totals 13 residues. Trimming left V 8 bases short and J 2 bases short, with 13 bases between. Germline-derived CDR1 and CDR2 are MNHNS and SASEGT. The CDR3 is CASSEGGTYEQYF. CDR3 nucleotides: TGTGCCAGCTCCGAGGGGGGAACCTACGAGCAGTACTTC.

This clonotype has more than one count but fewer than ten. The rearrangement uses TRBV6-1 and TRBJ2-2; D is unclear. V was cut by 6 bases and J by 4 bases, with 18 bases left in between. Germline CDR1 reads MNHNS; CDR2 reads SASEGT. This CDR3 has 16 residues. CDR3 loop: CASSSRPRTPTGELFF. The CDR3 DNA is TGTGCCAGCAGCTCGAGACCCCGGACGCCCACCGGGGAGCTGTTTTTT.

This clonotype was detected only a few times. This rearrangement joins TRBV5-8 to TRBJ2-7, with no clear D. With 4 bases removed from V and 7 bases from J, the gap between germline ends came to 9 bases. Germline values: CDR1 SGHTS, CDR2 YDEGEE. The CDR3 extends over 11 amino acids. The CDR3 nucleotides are TGTGCCAGCAGCCCACCTTTTGAGCAGTACTTC. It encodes CASSPPFEQYF.